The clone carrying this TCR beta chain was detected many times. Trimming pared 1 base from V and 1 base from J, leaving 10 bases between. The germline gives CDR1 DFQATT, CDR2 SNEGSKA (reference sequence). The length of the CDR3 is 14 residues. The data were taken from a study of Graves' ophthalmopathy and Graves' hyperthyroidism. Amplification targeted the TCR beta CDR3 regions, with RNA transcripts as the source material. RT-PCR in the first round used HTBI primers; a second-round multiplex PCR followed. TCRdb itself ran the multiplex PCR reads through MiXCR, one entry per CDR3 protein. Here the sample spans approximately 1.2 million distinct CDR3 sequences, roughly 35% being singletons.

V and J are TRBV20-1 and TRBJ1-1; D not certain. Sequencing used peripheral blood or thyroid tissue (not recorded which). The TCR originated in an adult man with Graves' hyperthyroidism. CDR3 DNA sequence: TGCAGTGCTAGAGCCGTACAAACGAACACTGAAGCTTTCTTT. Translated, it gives CSARAVQTNTEAFF.